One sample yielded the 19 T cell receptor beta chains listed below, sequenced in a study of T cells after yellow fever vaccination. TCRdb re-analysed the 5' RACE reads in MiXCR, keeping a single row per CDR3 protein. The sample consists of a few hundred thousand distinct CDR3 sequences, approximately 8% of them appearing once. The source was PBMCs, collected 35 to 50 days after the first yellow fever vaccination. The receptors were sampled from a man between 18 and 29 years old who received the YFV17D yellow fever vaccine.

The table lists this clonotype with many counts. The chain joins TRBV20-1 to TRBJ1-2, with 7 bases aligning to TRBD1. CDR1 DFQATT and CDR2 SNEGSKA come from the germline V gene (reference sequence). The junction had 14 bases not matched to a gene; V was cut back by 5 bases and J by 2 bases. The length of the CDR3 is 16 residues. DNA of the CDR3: TGCAGTGCTCCCGAATCAAACAGGGGAGTCAACTATGGCTACACCTTC. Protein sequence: CSAPESNRGVNYGYTF.

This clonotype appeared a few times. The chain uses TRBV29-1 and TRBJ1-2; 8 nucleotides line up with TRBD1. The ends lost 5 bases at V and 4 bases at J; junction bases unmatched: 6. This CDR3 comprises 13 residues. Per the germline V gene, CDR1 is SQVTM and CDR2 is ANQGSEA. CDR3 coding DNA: TGCAGCGTTCGACAGGGGTCTTCCTATGGCTACACCTTC. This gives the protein CSVRQGSSYGYTF.

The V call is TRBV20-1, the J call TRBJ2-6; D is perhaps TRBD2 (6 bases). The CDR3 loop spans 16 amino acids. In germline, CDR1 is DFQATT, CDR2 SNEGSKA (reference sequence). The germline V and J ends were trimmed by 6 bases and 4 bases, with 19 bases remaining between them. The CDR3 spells CSAAGHFNWGANVLTF. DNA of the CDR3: TGCAGTGCAGCGGGCCACTTCAACTGGGGGGCCAACGTCCTGACTTTC.

The CDR3 protein is CASSSLGLRVLGDTQYF. The DNA of the CDR3 is TGTGCCAGCAGCTCCTTGGGACTAAGGGTTCTAGGAGATACGCAGTATTTT. The gene calls are TRBV7-2 and TRBJ2-3, with 7 nucleotides matching TRBD2. The length of the CDR3 is 17 residues. Per the germline V gene, CDR1 is SGHTA and CDR2 is FQGNSA. J lost 5 bases, V lost 4 bases, and 15 bases had no gene match. Full variable domain (outside the CDR3, taken from reference TRBV7-2 and TRBJ2-3): GAGVSQSPSNKVTEKGKDVELRCDPISGHTALYWYRQSLGQGLEFLIYFQGNSAPDKSGLPSDRFSAERTGGSVSTLTIQRTQQEDSAVYLCASSSLGLRVLGDTQYFGPGTRLTVL.

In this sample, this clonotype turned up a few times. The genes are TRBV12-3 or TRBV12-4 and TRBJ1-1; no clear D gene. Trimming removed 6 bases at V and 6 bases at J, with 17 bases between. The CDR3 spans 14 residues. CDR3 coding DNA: TGTGCCAGCAGCAATGGCCGGCTAAGGCCTGAAGCTTTCTTT. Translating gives CASSNGRLRPEAFF.

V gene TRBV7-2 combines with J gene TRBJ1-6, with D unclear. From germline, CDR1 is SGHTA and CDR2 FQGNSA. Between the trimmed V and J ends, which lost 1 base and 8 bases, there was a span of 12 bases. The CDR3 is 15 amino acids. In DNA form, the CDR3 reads TGTGCCAGCAGCTTAGGACCCGGGGAAGATTCACCCCTCCACTTT. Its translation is CASSLGPGEDSPLHF.

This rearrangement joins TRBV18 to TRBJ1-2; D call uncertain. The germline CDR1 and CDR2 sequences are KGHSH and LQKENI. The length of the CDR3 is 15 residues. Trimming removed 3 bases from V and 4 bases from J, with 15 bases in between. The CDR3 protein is CASSPGLPGGYGYTF. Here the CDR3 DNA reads TGTGCCAGCTCACCCGGCCTTCCTGGAGGCTATGGCTACACCTTC.

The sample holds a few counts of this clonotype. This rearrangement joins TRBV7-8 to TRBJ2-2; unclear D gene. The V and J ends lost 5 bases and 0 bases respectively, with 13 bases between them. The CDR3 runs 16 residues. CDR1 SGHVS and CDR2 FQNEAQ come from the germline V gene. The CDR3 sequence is CASSPPRSTNTGELFF. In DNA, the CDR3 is TGTGCCAGCAGCCCGCCTAGGTCCACGAACACCGGGGAGCTGTTTTTT.

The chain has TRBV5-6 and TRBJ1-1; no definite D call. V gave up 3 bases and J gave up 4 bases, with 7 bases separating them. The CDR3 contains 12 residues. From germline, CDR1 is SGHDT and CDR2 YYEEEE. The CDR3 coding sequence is TGTGCCAGCAGCTCCATCCGCACTGAAGCTTTCTTT. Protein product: CASSSIRTEAFF.

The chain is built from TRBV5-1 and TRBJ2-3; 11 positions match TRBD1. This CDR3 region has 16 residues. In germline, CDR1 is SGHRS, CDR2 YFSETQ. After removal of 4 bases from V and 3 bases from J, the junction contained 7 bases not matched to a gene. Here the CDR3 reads CASSARTGGATDTQYF. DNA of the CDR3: TGCGCCAGCAGCGCCCGGACAGGGGGCGCGACAGATACGCAGTATTTT. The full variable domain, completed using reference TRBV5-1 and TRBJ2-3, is KAGVTQTPRYLIKTRGQQVTLSCSPISGHRSVSWYQQTPGQGLQFLFEYFSETQRNKGNFPGRFSGRQFSNSRSEMNVSTLELGDSALYLCASSARTGGATDTQYFGPGTRLTVL.

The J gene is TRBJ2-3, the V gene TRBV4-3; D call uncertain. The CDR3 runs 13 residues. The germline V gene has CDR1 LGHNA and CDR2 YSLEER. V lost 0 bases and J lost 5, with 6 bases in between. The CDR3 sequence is CASSQESGDTQYF. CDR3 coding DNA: TGCGCCAGCAGCCAAGAATCCGGAGATACGCAGTATTTT.

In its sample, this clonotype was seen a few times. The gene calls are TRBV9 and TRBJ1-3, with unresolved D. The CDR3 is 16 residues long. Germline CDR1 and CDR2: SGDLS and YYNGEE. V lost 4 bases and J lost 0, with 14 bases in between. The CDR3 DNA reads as TGTGCCAGCAGCTTACGACGGAGTATCTCTGGAAACACCATATATTTT. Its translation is CASSLRRSISGNTIYF. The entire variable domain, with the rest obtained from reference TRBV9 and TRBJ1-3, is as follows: DSGVTQTPKHLITATGQRVTLRCSPRSGDLSVYWYQQSLDQGLQFLIQYYNGEERAKGNILERFSAQQFPDLHSELNLSSLELGDSALYFCASSLRRSISGNTIYFGEGSWLTVV.

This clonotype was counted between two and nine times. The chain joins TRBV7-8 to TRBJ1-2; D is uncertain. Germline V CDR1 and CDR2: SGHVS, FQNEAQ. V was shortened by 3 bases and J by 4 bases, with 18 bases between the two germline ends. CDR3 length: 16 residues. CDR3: CASSLYRGRSTYGYTF. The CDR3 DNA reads TGTGCCAGCAGCTTGTACCGGGGAAGGTCTACCTATGGCTACACCTTC.

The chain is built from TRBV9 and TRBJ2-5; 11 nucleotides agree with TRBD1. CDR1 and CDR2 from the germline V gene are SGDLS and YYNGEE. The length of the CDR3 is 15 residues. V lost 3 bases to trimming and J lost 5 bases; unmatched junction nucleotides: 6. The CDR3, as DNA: TGTGCCAGCAGCGCTTTGGGACAGGGGGTCGAGACCCAGTACTTC. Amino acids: CASSALGQGVETQYF.

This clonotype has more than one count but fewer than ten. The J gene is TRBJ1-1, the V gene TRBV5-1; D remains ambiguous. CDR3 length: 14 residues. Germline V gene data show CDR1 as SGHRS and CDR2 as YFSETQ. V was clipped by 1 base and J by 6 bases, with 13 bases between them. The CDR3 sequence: CASSLWEGSPEAFF. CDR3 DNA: TGCGCCAGCAGCTTGTGGGAAGGGTCGCCTGAAGCTTTCTTT.

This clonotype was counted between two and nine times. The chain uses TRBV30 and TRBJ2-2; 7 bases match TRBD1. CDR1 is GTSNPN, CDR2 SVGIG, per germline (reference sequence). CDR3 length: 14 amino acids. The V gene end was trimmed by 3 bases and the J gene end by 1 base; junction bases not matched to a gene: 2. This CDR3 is CAWRPGGNTGELFF. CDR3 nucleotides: TGTGCCTGGAGGCCAGGGGGGAACACCGGGGAGCTGTTTTTT.

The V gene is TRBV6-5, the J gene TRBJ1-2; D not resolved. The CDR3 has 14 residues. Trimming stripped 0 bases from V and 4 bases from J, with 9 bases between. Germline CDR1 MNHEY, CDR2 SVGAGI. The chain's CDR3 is CASSYSRGAYGYTF. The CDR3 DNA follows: TGTGCCAGCAGTTACTCGAGAGGTGCCTATGGCTACACCTTC.

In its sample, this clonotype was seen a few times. This chain's CDR3 is CASSLGSRLNTEAFF. For the CDR3, the DNA is TGCGCCAGCAGCTTGGGGTCAAGGTTGAACACTGAAGCTTTCTTT. The chain links TRBV5-1 to TRBJ1-1; D unclear. CDR1 and CDR2 (germline): SGHRS, YFSETQ. The CDR3 loop spans 15 amino acids. V lost 0 bases to trimming and J lost 0 bases, with 9 bases between them.

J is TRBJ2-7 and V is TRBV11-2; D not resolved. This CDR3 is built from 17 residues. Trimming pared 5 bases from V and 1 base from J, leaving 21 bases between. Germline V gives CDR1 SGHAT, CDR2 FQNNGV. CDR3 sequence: CASSHITGPLESYEQYF. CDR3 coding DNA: TGTGCCAGCAGCCACATCACCGGGCCCTTGGAGTCCTACGAGCAGTACTTC.